This TCR beta chain was obtained from a study of cytomegalovirus exposure and HLA in healthy donors. Sequencing was performed with immunoSEQ multiplex PCR; in TCRdb, only in-frame clones are kept and a portion is missing. The data contain about 57,000 clones, roughly 90% of them seen just once; the ten biggest clones take up 0.95% to 1.5%. Separation from the roughly 670-subject first cohort characterized the roughly 120-subject validation cohort, to which the donors belonged. The CDR3 has 16 amino acids. V lost 4 bases to trimming and J lost 3 bases; unmatched junction nucleotides: 4. Per germline, CDR1 LNHDA and CDR2 SQIVND (reference sequence).

The sample was PBMCs. The V gene is TRBV19, the J gene TRBJ2-2; 11 bases align to TRBD1. The TCR sequence derives from a young woman in good health and CMV-seronegative. In DNA, the CDR3 is TGTGCCAGTAGTAGGACAGGGGGCGAGTACACCGGGGAGCTGTTTTTT. It is translated as CASSRTGGEYTGELFF.